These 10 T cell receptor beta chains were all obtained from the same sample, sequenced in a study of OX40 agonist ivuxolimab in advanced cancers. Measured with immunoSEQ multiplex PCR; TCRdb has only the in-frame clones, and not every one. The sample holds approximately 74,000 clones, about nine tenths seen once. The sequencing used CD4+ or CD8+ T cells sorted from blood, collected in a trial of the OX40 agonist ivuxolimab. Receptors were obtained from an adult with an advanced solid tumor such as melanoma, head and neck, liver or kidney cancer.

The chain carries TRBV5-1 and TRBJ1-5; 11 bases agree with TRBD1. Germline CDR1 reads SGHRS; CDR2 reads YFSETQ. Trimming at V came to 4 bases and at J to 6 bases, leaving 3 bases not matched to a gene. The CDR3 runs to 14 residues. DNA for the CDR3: TGCGCCAGCAGCGCTGGGACAGGGGGTCAGCCCCAGCATTTT. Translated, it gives CASSAGTGGQPQHF.

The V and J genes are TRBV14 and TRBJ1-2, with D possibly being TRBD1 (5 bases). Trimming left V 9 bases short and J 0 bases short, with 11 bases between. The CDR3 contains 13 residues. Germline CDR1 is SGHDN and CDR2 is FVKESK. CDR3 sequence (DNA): TGTGCCAGTGGGACGCGAACTAACTATGGCTACACCTTC. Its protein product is CASGTRTNYGYTF.

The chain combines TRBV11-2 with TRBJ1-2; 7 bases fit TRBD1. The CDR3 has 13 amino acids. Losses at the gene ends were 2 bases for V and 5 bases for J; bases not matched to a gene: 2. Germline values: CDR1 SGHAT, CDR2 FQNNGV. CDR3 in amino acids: CASSLQGGYGYTF. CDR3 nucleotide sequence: TGTGCCAGCAGCTTACAGGGGGGGTATGGCTACACCTTC.

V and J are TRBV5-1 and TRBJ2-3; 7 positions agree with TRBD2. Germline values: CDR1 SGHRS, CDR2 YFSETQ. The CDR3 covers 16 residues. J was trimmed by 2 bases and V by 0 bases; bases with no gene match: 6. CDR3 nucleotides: TGCGCCAGCAGCTTGGCCCTAGCGGTCTCCACAGATACGCAGTATTTT. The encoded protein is CASSLALAVSTDTQYF.

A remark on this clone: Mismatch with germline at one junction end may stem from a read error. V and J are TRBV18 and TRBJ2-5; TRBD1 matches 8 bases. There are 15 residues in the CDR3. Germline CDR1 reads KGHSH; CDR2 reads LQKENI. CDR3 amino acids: CASSPRGQVDEIQYF. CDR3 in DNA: TGTGCCAGCTCACCACGGGGACAGGTCGACGAGATCCAGTACTTC.

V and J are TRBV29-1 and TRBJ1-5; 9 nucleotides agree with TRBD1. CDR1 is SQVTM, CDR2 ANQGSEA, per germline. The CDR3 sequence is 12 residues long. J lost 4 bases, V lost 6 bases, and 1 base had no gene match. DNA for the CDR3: TGCAGCGTCGGACAGGGGAATCAGCCCCAGCATTTT. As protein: CSVGQGNQPQHF.

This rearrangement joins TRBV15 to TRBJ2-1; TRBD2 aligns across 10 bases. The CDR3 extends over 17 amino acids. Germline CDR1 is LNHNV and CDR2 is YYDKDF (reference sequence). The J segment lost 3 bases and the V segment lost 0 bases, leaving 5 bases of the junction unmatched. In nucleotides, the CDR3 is TGTGCCACCAGCAGAGATCTCGGACTAGCGGACTACAATGAGCAGTTCTTC. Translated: CATSRDLGLADYNEQFF. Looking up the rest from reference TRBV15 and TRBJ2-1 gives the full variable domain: DAMVIQNPRYQVTQFGKPVTLSCSQTLNHNVMYWYQQKSSQAPKLLFHYYDKDFNNEADTPDNFQSRRPNTSFCFLDIRSPGLGDTAMYLCATSRDLGLADYNEQFFGPGTRLTVL.

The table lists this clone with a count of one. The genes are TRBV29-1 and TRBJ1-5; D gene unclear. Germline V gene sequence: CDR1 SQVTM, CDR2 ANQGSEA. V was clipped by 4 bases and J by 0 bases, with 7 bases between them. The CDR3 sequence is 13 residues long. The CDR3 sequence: CSVGVDSNQPQHF. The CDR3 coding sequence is TGCAGCGTTGGCGTCGATAGCAATCAGCCCCAGCATTTT.

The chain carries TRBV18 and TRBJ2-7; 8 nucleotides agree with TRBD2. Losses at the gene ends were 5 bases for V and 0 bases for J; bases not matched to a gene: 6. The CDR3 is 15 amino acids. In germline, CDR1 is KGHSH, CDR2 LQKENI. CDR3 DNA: TGTGCCAGCTCAGCCGGACTAGCAGGCTCCTACGAGCAGTACTTC. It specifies CASSAGLAGSYEQYF.

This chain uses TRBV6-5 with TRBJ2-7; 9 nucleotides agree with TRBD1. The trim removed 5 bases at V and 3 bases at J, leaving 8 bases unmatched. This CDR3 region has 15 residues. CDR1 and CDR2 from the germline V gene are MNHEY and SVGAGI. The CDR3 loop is CASSGGQGLIYEQYF. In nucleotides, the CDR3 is TGTGCCAGCAGTGGGGGACAGGGTTTAATCTACGAGCAGTACTTC.